This is a list of T cell receptor beta chains from one sample in a study of blood T cells in healthy people across ages. TCRdb reprocessed the 5' RACE reads via MiXCR and lists one record per CDR3 protein. The data hold roughly 700,000 distinct CDR3 sequences, with 45% to 50% observed a single time. The sequenced sample was blood. The receptors were sampled from an older woman in good health. The CDR3 runs from the conserved cysteine through the conserved F or W. D genes are given only for firm matches. For some rows the clone size is stated as once, few or many, or as a class when expanded; others skip it.

V gene,clone size,D gene,CDR3 length,J gene,CDR3 DNA,CDR3 protein
TRBV28,NA,NA,13,TRBJ2-7,TGTGCCAGCATTCGTAGCGGCCCCTACGAGCAGTACTTC,CASIRSGPYEQYF
TRBV18,once,TRBD2,15,TRBJ2-7,TGTGCCAGCTCAAAAGCACTAGCGGGAGACCCCGAGCAGTACTTC,CASSKALAGDPEQYF
TRBV4-3,NA,NA,15,TRBJ2-7,TGCGCCAGCAGCCAGGAAGCAGGGGCCGGGTACGAGCAGTACTTC,CASSQEAGAGYEQYF
TRBV7-9,NA,NA,16,TRBJ2-7,TGTGCCAGCAGCTTAGCGGGGGGCAGGAGAGGATACGAGCAGTACTTC,CASSLAGGRRGYEQYF
TRBV12-3/TRBV12-4,few,TRBD1,15,TRBJ2-1,TGTGCCAGCAGGGAGACAGGGAGCTCCTACAATGAGCAGTTCTTC,CASRETGSSYNEQFF
TRBV7-3,NA,NA,15,TRBJ2-1,TGTGCCAGCAGCTTAACCCCGACGGATTACAATGAGCAGTTCTTC,CASSLTPTDYNEQFF
TRBV7-2,few,TRBD1,15,TRBJ2-7,TGTGCCAGCAGCTTCCTCCAGGGGGCATCCTACGAGCAGTACTTC,CASSFLQGASYEQYF
TRBV6-6,NA,NA,14,TRBJ2-5,TGTGCCAGCACTCAGCTGTTGCCACAAGAGACCCAGTACTTC,CASTQLLPQETQYF
TRBV5-1,few,NA,15,TRBJ2-7,TGCGCCAGCAGCTGGACGCCTAGTGGGTCCTACGAGCAGTACTTC,CASSWTPSGSYEQYF
TRBV6-2/TRBV6-3,NA,NA,14,TRBJ2-7,TGTGCCAGCAGTTACGGTGTTTTACTGGCCGAGCAGTACTTC,CASSYGVLLAEQYF
TRBV6-5,NA,TRBD1,16,TRBJ2-1,TGTGCCAGCAGTTACCCATCGGGACAGGGGGACAATGAGCAGTTCTTC,CASSYPSGQGDNEQFF
TRBV7-2,NA,NA,14,TRBJ1-1,TGTGCCAGCAGCCAAAGCCCCGGTTACACTGAAGCTTTCTTT,CASSQSPGYTEAFF
TRBV7-2,once,NA,15,TRBJ2-2,TGTGCCAGCAGCCCCCCCCCTACGAACACCGGGGAGCTGTTTTTT,CASSPPPTNTGELFF
TRBV28,NA,NA,16,TRBJ2-1,TGTGCCAGCAGTTCTGGGGGGGTGGACAGCTCTCCGCAAGGGTTCTTC,CASSSGGVDSSPQGFF
TRBV6-2/TRBV6-3,NA,NA,14,TRBJ2-7,TGTGCCAGCAGTTACTCGTCGGGCTCCTACGAGCAGTACTTC,CASSYSSGSYEQYF
TRBV20-1,many,TRBD1,14,TRBJ2-5,TGCAGTGCACCAGGCAGGGGGCTGCAAGAGACCCAGTACTTC,CSAPGRGLQETQYF
TRBV5-6,NA,TRBD1,13,TRBJ2-5,TGTGCCAGCAGCGGGACAGGGAATGCGGGGCAGTACTTC,CASSGTGNAGQYF
TRBV7-9,NA,NA,18,TRBJ1-1,TGTGCCAGCAGCCGCGGGGGCGCATCCACCACCGGGGGTCTACAAGCTTTCTTT,CASSRGGASTTGGLQAFF
TRBV20-1,NA,TRBD2,15,TRBJ2-3,TGCAGTGCTAGAGTCACCGGGAGGGCCGGAGATACGCAGTATTTT,CSARVTGRAGDTQYF
TRBV4-3,NA,NA,14,TRBJ2-7,TGCGCCAGCAGCCAAGACTACAGTTTTGGCGAGCAGTACTTC,CASSQDYSFGEQYF
TRBV6-2/TRBV6-3,NA,NA,13,TRBJ1-1,TGTGCCAGCAGCTCCATACGGACCACTGAAGCTTTCTTT,CASSSIRTTEAFF
TRBV20-1,NA,NA,14,TRBJ2-3,TGCAGTGCTCAGAGGGGCCAGGCAACAGATACGCAGTATTTT,CSAQRGQATDTQYF
TRBV11-3,NA,TRBD2,20,TRBJ2-7,TGTGCCAGCAGCTTTACCGTGGGACTAGCGGGAGCCACAACTTCCTACGAGCAGTACTTC,CASSFTVGLAGATTSYEQYF
TRBV4-3,NA,NA,18,TRBJ2-1,TGCGCCAGCAGCCAAGATCCCGCCCGGACTCTTAATACCGATGAGCAGTTCTTC,CASSQDPARTLNTDEQFF
TRBV20-1,NA,NA,15,TRBJ2-5,TGCAGTGAAACACCGACCGGGGTGTACCAAGAGACCCAGTACTTC,CSETPTGVYQETQYF
TRBV12-3/TRBV12-4,many,NA,15,TRBJ1-4,TGTGCCAGCAGTTTAGCGACGGCAGCTAATGAAAAACTGTTTTTT,CASSLATAANEKLFF
TRBV20-1,NA,NA,11,TRBJ2-7,TGCAGTGCAAGACAGTTCTACGAGCAGTACTTC,CSARQFYEQYF